Shown below are 28 T cell receptor beta chains from a single sample sequenced in a study of CD8+ T cells in alopecia areata. The sequencing template was cDNA reverse transcribed from extracted RNA. The data were produced by immunoSEQ multiplex PCR, yet TCRdb's version contains in-frame clones alone and is incomplete. The top ten hold approximately 1% of the sample, which has around 140,000 clones, roughly half seen once. The source was CD4+ T cells sorted from blood, collected at week 0. These receptors all come from a human donor with alopecia areata.

For this clone: A much larger clone sits a single nucleotide away, making a read error possible. In the same sample, other DNA sequences code for this CDR3. The V and J genes are TRBV7-9 and TRBJ2-1, with TRBD1 as a possible D gene (5 bases). V dropped 3 bases and J dropped 2 bases, with 5 bases sitting between them. Germline V gene sequence: CDR1 SEHNR, CDR2 FQNEAQ (reference sequence). The CDR3 contains 13 residues. The CDR3 DNA follows: TGTGCCAGCAGCTTGGACACCTACAATGAGCAGTTCTTC. It is translated as CASSLDTYNEQFF.

V usage is TRBV2 and J usage is TRBJ2-7; D is undetermined. Germline-derived CDR1 and CDR2 are SNHLY and FYNNEI. With 8 bases removed from V and 3 bases from J, the gap between germline ends came to 8 bases. The CDR3 length is 11 residues. The CDR3 nucleotides read TGTGCCAGCTCTGCTTTCTACGAGCAGTACTTC. Translation gives CASSAFYEQYF.

This clone was seen only a few times. A junction boundary mismatches the germline segment, possibly from a read error. J is TRBJ2-2 and V is TRBV4-1, with 14 bases lining up with TRBD2. Germline CDR1 MGHRA, CDR2 YSYEKL. This CDR3 is built from 19 residues. In DNA form, the CDR3 reads TGCGCCAGCAGCGAAGACGGACTAGCGGGAGGATCGAACACCGGGGAGCTGTTTTTT. It translates to CASSEDGLAGGSNTGELFF.

This clone showed up just a few times. The chain employs TRBV30 and TRBJ2-5, with a weak D call TRBD1 (6 bases). The V and J ends lost 2 bases and 7 bases respectively, with 14 bases between them. The CDR3 extends over 13 amino acids. Germline values: CDR1 GTSNPN, CDR2 SVGIG (reference sequence). CDR3 loop: CAWSPGTMGTQYF. DNA of the CDR3: TGTGCCTGGAGTCCTGGGACAATGGGGACCCAGTACTTC.

This clone was seen only a few times. V usage is TRBV6-5 and J usage is TRBJ2-7; TRBD2 matches 10 bases. V lost 6 bases and J lost 2; bases outside the gene matches: 4. From germline, CDR1 is MNHEY and CDR2 SVGAGI. The CDR3 runs 14 residues. The CDR3 DNA reads as TGTGCCAGCAGCCGAGGGACTAGCGCCTACGAGCAGTACTTC. It encodes CASSRGTSAYEQYF.

V is TRBV7-2 and J is TRBJ2-5; 10 bases line up with TRBD1. V gave up 7 bases and J gave up 5 bases; unmatched junction bases: 7. Per the germline V gene, CDR1 is SGHTA and CDR2 is FQGNSA. The CDR3 covers 14 residues. In DNA form, the CDR3 reads TGTGCCAGCACCACGACAGGGGGCGAGGAGACCCAGTACTTC. It encodes CASTTTGGEETQYF.

This clone was seen just once. CDR3 coding DNA: TGTGCCAGCCGACTTAAAGCCGCTGGGGCCAACGTCCTGACTTTC. Protein: CASRLKAAGANVLTF. V usage is TRBV6-5 and J usage is TRBJ2-6, with no clear D. CDR3 length: 15 residues. V lost 8 bases, J lost 2 bases, and 13 bases lay in between. Germline V lookup: CDR1 MNHEY, CDR2 SVGAGI.

The V and J genes are TRBV15 and TRBJ2-5; TRBD2 agrees at 7 bases. The CDR3 is 14 amino acids. V lost 5 bases and J lost 4; bases outside the gene matches: 7. From germline, CDR1 is LNHNV and CDR2 YYDKDF (reference sequence). The CDR3 DNA reads as TGTGCCACCAGCCTCGGGGGGACCGTAGAGACCCAGTACTTC. Amino acid sequence: CATSLGGTVETQYF.

The chain joins TRBV14 to TRBJ1-1; TRBD1 is a possible D gene (6 bases). The germline V and J ends were trimmed by 4 bases and 1 base, with 13 bases remaining between them. Germline V gene sequence: CDR1 SGHDN, CDR2 FVKESK. CDR3 length: 15 residues. The DNA for the CDR3 is TGTGCCAGCAGCCTTGCGACAGGTTGGAACACTGAAGCTTTCTTT. It translates to CASSLATGWNTEAFF.

As for this clone: The sample carries other DNA sequences with the same CDR3. The CDR3 sequence is CSVEVSYEQYF. CDR3 nucleotides: TGCAGCGTTGAAGTTAGCTACGAGCAGTACTTC. V is TRBV29-1 and J is TRBJ2-7; D is undetermined. The V gene's germline CDR1 is SQVTM and CDR2 ANQGSEA. Trimming removed 1 base from V and 3 bases from J, with 4 bases in between. The CDR3 is 11 residues long.

The chain combines TRBV29-1 with TRBJ2-7; 9 nucleotides agree with TRBD1. The CDR3 sequence is 14 residues long. Per the germline V gene, CDR1 is SQVTM and CDR2 is ANQGSEA. The junction had 8 bases not matched to a gene; V was cut back by 0 bases and J by 8 bases. CDR3 nucleotides: TGCAGCGTTGAAGACACCGGGACAGGGATGAAGCAGTACTTC. It is translated as CSVEDTGTGMKQYF.

The chain employs TRBV7-9 and TRBJ2-5; TRBD1 aligns across 7 bases. This CDR3 spans 15 amino acids. Trimming at V came to 4 bases and at J to 4 bases, leaving 9 bases not matched to a gene. CDR1 is SEHNR and CDR2 is FQNEAQ in the germline V gene (reference sequence). Written as DNA, the CDR3 is TGTGCCAGCAGCTCACGGACAGGAATGATAGAGACCCAGTACTTC. Its protein is CASSSRTGMIETQYF.

This clone has more than one count but fewer than ten. This rearrangement joins TRBV7-2 to TRBJ2-7; the match to TRBD2 covers 10 bases. V lost 5 bases, J lost 5 bases, and 9 bases stayed unmatched. The CDR3 has 15 amino acids. The V gene's germline CDR1 is SGHTA and CDR2 FQGNSA. CDR3 DNA sequence: TGTGCCAGCAGCACCCTAGCGGGAGTGGTCGACGAGCAGTACTTC. Its protein is CASSTLAGVVDEQYF.

J is TRBJ1-1 and V is TRBV30, with D possibly being TRBD1 (5 bases). Trimming removed 3 bases at V and 7 bases at J, with 6 bases between. CDR3 length: 10 residues. CDR1 is GTSNPN and CDR2 is SVGIG in the germline V gene (reference sequence). In DNA, the CDR3 is TGTGCCTGGAGGCAGGGTGAAGCTTTCTTT. This sequence encodes CAWRQGEAFF.

This sequence joins TRBV27 and TRBJ1-2; TRBD1 is a possible D gene (5 bases). The germline CDR1 and CDR2 sequences are MNHEY and SMNVEV (reference sequence). V was clipped by 7 bases and J by 8 bases, with 20 bases between them. This CDR3 has 14 residues. CDR3 in DNA: TGTGCCAGCACCCCCCTGTCGGGGACCCCAGGCTACACCTTC. As protein: CASTPLSGTPGYTF.

J is TRBJ2-1 and V is TRBV12-5; possibly TRBD2 for D (6 bases). There are 13 residues in the CDR3. Trimming left V 9 bases short and J 2 bases short, with 11 bases between. Per the germline V gene, CDR1 is LGHNT and CDR2 is FRNRAP. The CDR3 sequence: CASTGSTYNEQFF. The DNA for the CDR3 is TGTGCTAGCACCGGGAGTACCTACAATGAGCAGTTCTTC.

This rearrangement joins TRBV7-2 to TRBJ1-2, with D possibly being TRBD1 (5 bases). CDR1 is SGHTA and CDR2 is FQGNSA in the germline V gene. Deletions cut 2 bases from V and 4 bases from J, with 8 bases between. CDR3 length equals 13 residues. The CDR3 protein is CASSLPQAYGYTF. Here the CDR3 DNA reads TGTGCCAGCAGCTTACCACAGGCCTATGGCTACACCTTC.

This clone was seen a handful of times. The chain recombines TRBV29-1 with TRBJ1-2; 8 bases line up with TRBD1. This CDR3 spans 16 amino acids. CDR1 is SQVTM, CDR2 ANQGSEA, per germline. V shed 1 base, J shed 4 bases, and the junction held 11 bases outside the gene matches. The DNA for the CDR3 is TGCAGCGTTGAAGGGGACATCCCAGGGGGCCCCTATGGCTACACCTTC. The encoded protein is CSVEGDIPGGPYGYTF.

The V and J genes are TRBV29-1 and TRBJ1-2; the match to TRBD1 covers 9 bases. CDR3 length: 15 residues. Germline loops: CDR1 SQVTM, CDR2 ANQGSEA. Trimming took 6 bases from V and 4 from J; bases not matched to a gene: 12. The CDR3 DNA reads TGCAGCGTGAGAGATCGACAGGGGGTGATCTATGGCTACACCTTC. Translated: CSVRDRQGVIYGYTF.

This clone was seen ten or more times. This rearrangement joins TRBV29-1 to TRBJ1-1; TRBD1 might be the D (5 bases). The germline V gene encodes CDR1 SQVTM and CDR2 ANQGSEA. The V and J ends lost 2 bases and 5 bases respectively, with 15 bases between them. The CDR3 has 14 residues. The CDR3: CSVESGERSTEAFF. CDR3 DNA sequence: TGCAGCGTTGAATCGGGGGAGAGGTCGACTGAAGCTTTCTTT. Drawing the rest from reference TRBV29-1 and TRBJ1-1, the complete variable domain is SAVISQKPSRDICQRGTSLTIQCQVDSQVTMMFWYRQQPGQSLTLIATANQGSEATYESGFVIDKFPISRPNLTFSTLTVSNMSPEDSSIYLCSVESGERSTEAFFGQGTRLTVV.

This clone was found a few times. This rearrangement joins TRBV7-3 to TRBJ2-1; D may be TRBD1 (6 bases). The ends were cut back, 5 bases at V and 5 bases at J, with 13 bases in the middle. This CDR3 spans 14 amino acids. Germline CDR1 is SGHTA and CDR2 is FQGTGA. CDR3 nucleotide sequence: TGTGCCAGCAGCCCGGACAGTTTCAACAATGAGCAGTTCTTC. Translated: CASSPDSFNNEQFF.

The rearrangement links TRBV7-9 to TRBJ2-5; TRBD2 matches at 14 bases. Germline CDR1 SEHNR, CDR2 FQNEAQ (reference sequence). The CDR3 has 17 amino acids. Germline trimming cut 1 base from V and 4 bases from J; bases unmatched to any gene: 5. In DNA, the CDR3 is TGTGCCAGCAGCTTAGGGGGACTAGCGGGAGCAGGAGAGACCCAGTACTTC. It encodes CASSLGGLAGAGETQYF.

This clone has only a few counts. The chain carries TRBV4-1 and TRBJ1-5; TRBD1 matches 7 bases. Trimming removed 0 bases from V and 7 bases from J; junction bases left unmatched: 6. The CDR3 contains 15 residues. From germline, CDR1 is MGHRA and CDR2 YSYEKL. CDR3 protein: CASSQEVTGDQPQHF. In nucleotides, the CDR3 is TGCGCCAGCAGCCAAGAAGTCACAGGGGACCAGCCCCAGCATTTT.

The rearrangement uses TRBV7-2 and TRBJ2-7, with 14 bases matching TRBD2. The CDR3 sequence is 15 residues long. CDR1 and CDR2 (germline): SGHTA, FQGNSA. V was pared by 6 bases and J by 6 bases, with 7 bases of the junction left unmatched. The DNA of the CDR3 is TGTGCCAGCAGTCCTCCCGGACTAGCGGGAGGCGAGCAGTACTTC. The encoded protein is CASSPPGLAGGEQYF. Looking up the rest from reference TRBV7-2 and TRBJ2-7 gives the full variable domain: GAGVSQSPSNKVTEKGKDVELRCDPISGHTALYWYRQSLGQGLEFLIYFQGNSAPDKSGLPSDRFSAERTGGSVSTLTIQRTQQEDSAVYLCASSPPGLAGGEQYFGPGTRLTVT.

The chain is built from TRBV30 and TRBJ2-1, with D uncertain. Germline V gives CDR1 GTSNPN, CDR2 SVGIG (reference sequence). The CDR3 runs 14 residues. Trimming stripped 1 base from V and 4 bases from J, with 11 bases between. The DNA of the CDR3 is TGTGCCTGGAGTGCAGCAGAGACTTACAATGAGCAGTTCTTC. Its translation: CAWSAAETYNEQFF. Together with reference TRBV30 and TRBJ2-1, the CDR3 gives the full variable domain: SQTIHQWPATLVQPVGSPLSLECTVEGTSNPNLYWYRQAAGRGLQLLFYSVGIGQISSEVPQNLSASRPQDRQFILSSKKLLLSDSGFYLCAWSAAETYNEQFFGPGTRLTVL.

This clone was counted once. The chain is built from TRBV29-1 and TRBJ1-1, with D unclear. V was cut by 1 base and J by 1 base, with 7 bases left in between. This CDR3 is 13 amino acids long. The germline V gene encodes CDR1 SQVTM and CDR2 ANQGSEA. The CDR3 DNA reads TGCAGCGTTGAAGGGCAGGCGAACACTGAAGCTTTCTTT. Translating gives CSVEGQANTEAFF.

This clone appeared a few times. The chain recombines TRBV7-2 with TRBJ2-3; no firm D call. Per germline, CDR1 SGHTA and CDR2 FQGNSA. The CDR3 is 14 amino acids. Trimming removed 2 bases at V and 0 bases at J, with 6 bases between. The CDR3 nucleotides read TGTGCCAGCAGCTTAACCGGAAGCACAGATACGCAGTATTTT. Translating it yields CASSLTGSTDTQYF.

This clone has only a few counts. The genes are TRBV29-1 and TRBJ2-1; 12 positions agree with TRBD2. Germline-derived CDR1 and CDR2 are SQVTM and ANQGSEA. With V trimmed by 7 bases and J by 2 bases, 6 bases remained unmatched. This CDR3 is 15 amino acids long. The CDR3 DNA reads TGCAGCGGAGGACTAGCGGGAAGTACCTACAATGAGCAGTTCTTC. Its translation is CSGGLAGSTYNEQFF.